Shown below are 30 T cell receptor beta chains from a single sample sequenced in a study of T-cell reconstitution after alpha-beta-depleted transplantation in children. Unique molecular identifiers were built into the TCRbeta library. MiXCR, run by TCRdb on the PCR reads, gives a single entry per CDR3 protein. The sample carries some 600,000 distinct CDR3 sequences, 16% recorded once. The sample consisted of PBMCs from the stem cell graft donor, taken from the stem cell graft. The receptor set was obtained from a human donor who donated a stem cell graft to a child with acute myeloid leukemia.

This clonotype was observed many times. The chain couples TRBV29-1 to TRBJ2-1; TRBD1 agrees at 9 bases. Germline V gene lookup returns CDR1 SQVTM and CDR2 ANQGSEA. V was clipped by 0 bases and J by 6 bases; unmatched bases: 0. The CDR3 extends over 13 amino acids. CDR3: CSVEETGGNEQFF. The CDR3 DNA reads as TGCAGCGTTGAAGAGACAGGGGGCAATGAGCAGTTCTTC.

This sequence joins TRBV20-1 and TRBJ2-3; maybe TRBD1 (6 bases). The CDR3 length is 13 residues. V gave up 2 bases and J gave up 5 bases, with 11 bases separating them. Germline V gene sequence: CDR1 DFQATT, CDR2 SNEGSKA (reference sequence). The CDR3, as DNA: TGCAGTGCTAGAAAGGGGGACCAAGATACGCAGTATTTT. Translated, it gives CSARKGDQDTQYF.

In this sample, this clonotype turned up a few times. V is TRBV10-3 and J is TRBJ1-1, with D possibly being TRBD1 (6 bases). V gave up 6 bases and J gave up 1 base, with 9 bases separating them. The CDR3 runs to 13 residues. Germline CDR1 is ENHRY and CDR2 is SYGVKD. CDR3 bases: TGTGCCATCAGAGGGACATCGAACACTGAAGCTTTCTTT. This sequence encodes CAIRGTSNTEAFF.

A word on this clonotype: This may be a read error: a much more frequent sequence differs by one nucleotide. This chain links TRBV20-1 with TRBJ2-7, with TRBD2 matching over 7 bases. The CDR3 has 12 residues. Germline V CDR1 and CDR2: DFQATT, SNEGSKA (reference sequence). The CDR3 DNA reads TGCGGTGCTAGCGGAGGTAAAAACGAGCAGTACTTC. Protein sequence: CGASGGKNEQYF.

J is TRBJ2-2 and V is TRBV20-1; the match to TRBD2 covers 10 bases. Germline CDR1 DFQATT, CDR2 SNEGSKA (reference sequence). This CDR3 has 15 residues. V was pared by 3 bases and J by 6 bases, with 7 bases of the junction left unmatched. The CDR3 DNA is TGCAGTGCTAGTGAACTAGCGGGGATCGCCGGGGAGCTGTTTTTT. Translated: CSASELAGIAGELFF.

The CDR3 sequence is CSARDGRASSYNEQFF. Here the CDR3 DNA reads TGCAGTGCTAGAGACGGGCGAGCGAGCTCCTACAATGAGCAGTTCTTC. The chain couples TRBV20-1 to TRBJ2-1; D ambiguous. V was trimmed by 0 bases and J by 0 bases, leaving 12 bases between them. This CDR3 has 16 residues. Germline CDR1 reads DFQATT; CDR2 reads SNEGSKA (reference sequence).

The chain has TRBV24-1 and TRBJ2-5, with TRBD1 identical over 9 bases. The J segment lost 1 base and the V segment lost 4 bases, leaving 3 bases of the junction unmatched. The CDR3 is 15 amino acids. Per the germline V gene, CDR1 is KGHDR and CDR2 is SFDVKD. In DNA form, the CDR3 reads TGTGCCACCAGTGAACCGGGACAGGGCCAAGAGACCCAGTACTTC. It is translated as CATSEPGQGQETQYF.

This clonotype was observed at least ten times. V is TRBV6-4 and J is TRBJ2-1, with TRBD2 identical over 7 bases. Germline V gene sequence: CDR1 MRHNA, CDR2 SNTAGT. Trimming at V came to 5 bases and at J to 0 bases, leaving 4 bases not matched to a gene. The CDR3 runs 15 residues. The CDR3 sequence is CASSQRGSSYNEQFF. The CDR3 DNA reads as TGTGCCAGCAGTCAGCGGGGTAGCTCCTACAATGAGCAGTTCTTC.

This clonotype turned up a few times. The J gene is TRBJ2-3, the V gene TRBV11-2; 10 bases fit TRBD2. The V segment lost 0 bases and the J segment 4 bases; nucleotides outside the gene matches: 10. The CDR3 has 18 residues. CDR1 is SGHAT, CDR2 FQNNGV, per germline. CDR3 bases: TGTGCCAGCAGCTTAGAATTCGGTAGCGGGGGGCCGGCAGATACGCAGTATTTT. Translation: CASSLEFGSGGPADTQYF.

This clonotype was seen repeatedly, ten times or more. J is TRBJ1-4 and V is TRBV27, with D possibly matching TRBD1 (5 bases). This CDR3 comprises 14 residues. The germline CDR1 and CDR2 sequences are MNHEY and SMNVEV (reference sequence). Trimming stripped 2 bases from V and 5 bases from J, with 9 bases between. The CDR3 DNA follows: TGTGCCAGCAGTTTAACAGGTTACAATGAAAAACTGTTTTTT. Protein sequence: CASSLTGYNEKLFF.

This clonotype was detected many times. The gene calls are TRBV6-5 and TRBJ1-5; no definite D call. Looked up from germline, CDR1 is MNHEY and CDR2 is SVGAGI. Trimming removed 0 bases at V and 6 bases at J, with 15 bases between. The CDR3 totals 16 residues. CDR3 sequence reads: CASSYSSQPGSQPQHF. In DNA form, the CDR3 reads TGTGCCAGCAGTTACTCGAGTCAGCCTGGGAGTCAGCCCCAGCATTTT.

J is TRBJ1-2 and V is TRBV7-2, with D unclear. Germline CDR1 is SGHTA and CDR2 is FQGNSA. The CDR3 loop spans 15 amino acids. V dropped 0 bases and J dropped 7 bases, with 15 bases sitting between them. For the CDR3, the DNA is TGTGCCAGCAGCTTAGCGTCATTGGCGAACAGTGGCTACACCTTC. Protein: CASSLASLANSGYTF.

This clonotype was seen many times. This chain connects TRBV20-1 to TRBJ2-1; D is perhaps TRBD2 (7 bases). From germline, CDR1 is DFQATT and CDR2 SNEGSKA (reference sequence). The V end was cut by 2 bases, the J end by 0 bases, with 32 bases between. The CDR3 covers 22 residues. The CDR3 spells CSARQIRGYGGGSYSSYNEQFF. CDR3 bases: TGCAGTGCTAGACAGATTAGGGGGTATGGCGGGGGTTCTTATAGCTCCTACAATGAGCAGTTCTTC.

In this sample, this clonotype turned up many times. The gene calls are TRBV5-1 and TRBJ2-7; TRBD1 agrees at 9 bases. Trimming cost V 2 bases and J 2 bases; bases outside gene matches: 5. The CDR3 contains 15 residues. The germline V gene encodes CDR1 SGHRS and CDR2 YFSETQ. CDR3: CASSFGTGHTYEQYV. The CDR3 DNA reads as TGCGCCAGCAGCTTCGGGACAGGGCACACCTACGAGCAGTACGTC.

This clonotype was seen a few times. The rearrangement links TRBV7-9 to TRBJ2-1; D gene uncertain. Trimming left V 0 bases short and J 4 bases short, with 10 bases between. The CDR3 runs to 15 residues. Per germline, CDR1 SEHNR and CDR2 FQNEAQ (reference sequence). CDR3 bases: TGTGCCAGCAGCTTAGCGCAGTTGGAGTACAATGAGCAGTTCTTC. This translates into CASSLAQLEYNEQFF.

This clonotype was recorded at least ten times. This chain links TRBV24-1 with TRBJ2-1; D unresolved. The CDR3 runs 11 residues. Germline CDR1 KGHDR, CDR2 SFDVKD. Deletions cut 1 base from V and 7 bases from J, with 1 base between. CDR3 sequence (DNA): TGTGCCACCAGTGATTTTAATGAGCAGTTCTTC. Translation: CATSDFNEQFF.

V usage is TRBV4-1 and J usage is TRBJ2-7; D remains ambiguous. The CDR3 runs 15 residues. Trimming took off 5 bases at V and 0 bases at J, with 14 bases between the two ends. Germline V gene sequence: CDR1 MGHRA, CDR2 YSYEKL. The CDR3 sequence is CASSLGHSTSYEQYV. For the CDR3, the DNA is TGCGCCAGCAGCTTAGGCCACTCGACCTCCTACGAGCAGTACGTC.

V gene TRBV11-2 combines with J gene TRBJ1-2, with D possibly matching TRBD1 (5 bases). The V end was cut by 5 bases, the J end by 6 bases, with 13 bases between. Germline V gene data show CDR1 as SGHAT and CDR2 as FQNNGV. The CDR3 runs to 13 residues. This chain's CDR3 is CASSARQLDGYTF. In nucleotides, the CDR3 is TGTGCCAGCAGCGCCCGACAGTTAGATGGCTACACCTTC. Together with reference TRBV11-2 and TRBJ1-2, the CDR3 gives the full variable domain: EAGVAQSPRYKIIEKRQSVAFWCNPISGHATLYWYQQILGQGPKLLIQFQNNGVVDDSQLPKDRFSAERLKGVDSTLKIQPAKLEDSAVYLCASSARQLDGYTFGSGTRLTVV.

This clonotype showed up many times. The gene calls are TRBV6-5 and TRBJ1-5, with D unclear. This CDR3 contains 14 residues. Germline-derived CDR1 and CDR2 are MNHEY and SVGAGI. Trimming removed 2 bases from V and 11 bases from J, with 16 bases in between. CDR3 amino acids: CASSYERPPSAQHF. The CDR3 nucleotides read TGTGCCAGCAGTTACGAAAGGCCTCCCTCGGCCCAGCATTTT.

This clonotype showed up just a few times. The rearrangement uses TRBV12-3 or TRBV12-4 and TRBJ1-5, with a possible D match to TRBD1 (5 bases). The CDR3 sequence is 14 residues long. Between the trimmed V and J ends, which lost 4 bases and 2 bases, there was a span of 9 bases. The CDR3 DNA is TGTGCCAGCAGTTCCGAGACAGGCAATCAGCCCCAGCATTTT. This encodes CASSSETGNQPQHF.

This clonotype has a handful of counts. This chain links TRBV25-1 with TRBJ2-7; D possibly corresponds to TRBD2 (6 bases). The germline V gene encodes CDR1 MGHDK and CDR2 SYGVNS. Between the trimmed V and J ends, which lost 4 bases and 3 bases, there was a span of 25 bases. The CDR3 runs 18 residues. DNA for the CDR3: TGTGCCAGCAGTGGCCCCGGGGTAGCGGCGCGCTTCCTCTACGAGCAGTACTTC. Translating it yields CASSGPGVAARFLYEQYF.

This clonotype has more than one count but fewer than ten. The chain is built from TRBV4-3 and TRBJ2-1, with D unclear. The V gene lost 1 base and the J gene lost 4 bases, with 5 bases spanning the gap. CDR3 length equals 13 residues. The V gene's germline CDR1 is LGHNA and CDR2 YSLEER. CDR3 residues: CASSQAAYNEQFF. The CDR3 bases are TGCGCCAGCAGCCAAGCGGCGTACAATGAGCAGTTCTTC.

This clonotype appeared many times. The chain carries TRBV29-1 and TRBJ1-3; D ambiguous. V was cut by 6 bases and J by 0 bases, with 9 bases left in between. Germline loops: CDR1 SQVTM, CDR2 ANQGSEA. The CDR3 has 13 amino acids. As DNA, the CDR3 is TGCAGCGTCAGCGGGCACTCTGGAAACACCATATATTTT. Protein product: CSVSGHSGNTIYF.

This clonotype came up many times. The V call is TRBV20-1, the J call TRBJ1-5; 7 nucleotides match TRBD1. Germline CDR1 DFQATT, CDR2 SNEGSKA (reference sequence). J was trimmed by 4 bases and V by 5 bases; bases with no gene match: 8. The CDR3 totals 14 residues. CDR3 in DNA: TGCAGTGCTTCACCTCCGGGACAGAATCAGCCCCAGCATTTT. Its translation is CSASPPGQNQPQHF.

This clonotype was recorded at least ten times. The V call is TRBV12-3 or TRBV12-4, the J call TRBJ1-5; tentatively, D is TRBD1 (5 bases). The V end lost 4 bases, the J end lost 3 bases, and 13 bases lay between the germline ends. The CDR3 loop spans 15 amino acids. CDR3: CASSSRDAYNQPQHF. Here the CDR3 DNA reads TGTGCCAGCAGTTCCCGGGACGCTTACAATCAGCCCCAGCATTTT.

The sample holds a few counts of this clonotype. The chain carries TRBV20-1 and TRBJ2-1, with 9 bases aligning to TRBD2. This CDR3 is 14 amino acids long. V lost 5 bases and J lost 1; bases outside the gene matches: 3. CDR1 and CDR2 (germline): DFQATT, SNEGSKA (reference sequence). Here the CDR3 DNA reads TGCAGTGCTTCTAGCGGGGCGTCCTACAATGAGCAGTTCTTC. Translating it yields CSASSGASYNEQFF.

This clonotype was seen many times. This chain joins TRBV7-2 and TRBJ1-1; tentatively, D is TRBD1 (5 bases). V lost 7 bases and J 10 bases, leaving 22 bases between the germline ends. This CDR3 contains 14 residues. Germline V gene lookup returns CDR1 SGHTA and CDR2 FQGNSA. CDR3 residues: CASTERTLSGPAFF. The DNA of the CDR3 is TGTGCCAGCACCGAGCGGACTCTTTCAGGGCCAGCTTTCTTT.

In this sample, this clonotype turned up many times. The V gene is TRBV7-2, the J gene TRBJ1-2; tentatively, D is TRBD1 (5 bases). Germline assignment: CDR1 SGHTA and CDR2 FQGNSA. The V end lost 5 bases, the J end lost 1 base, and 8 bases lay between the germline ends. This CDR3 comprises 13 residues. CDR3 bases: TGTGCCAGCAGCCCTCAGGGTAACTATGGCTACACCTTC. Translation gives CASSPQGNYGYTF.

This chain connects TRBV13 to TRBJ1-1; D is uncertain. This CDR3 spans 16 amino acids. V was trimmed by 4 bases and J by 4 bases, leaving 19 bases between them. Germline assignment: CDR1 PRHDT and CDR2 FYEKMQ (reference sequence). The CDR3 bases are TGTGCCAGCAGCTCCACCCCAGGCCGCTTTGCCACTGAAGCTTTCTTT. Protein: CASSSTPGRFATEAFF. Full variable domain (missing parts from reference TRBV13 and TRBJ1-1): AAGVIQSPRHLIKEKRETATLKCYPIPRHDTVYWYQQGPGQDPQFLISFYEKMQSDKGSIPDRFSAQQFSDYHSELNMSSLELGDSALYFCASSSTPGRFATEAFFGQGTRLTVV.

The chain combines TRBV6-1 with TRBJ2-1, with D unresolved. In germline, CDR1 is MNHNS, CDR2 SASEGT. There are 14 residues in the CDR3. The V end lost 3 bases, the J end lost 0 bases, and 6 bases lay between the germline ends. The CDR3: CASSDLVSYNEQFF. In DNA form, the CDR3 reads TGTGCCAGCAGTGATCTGGTCTCCTACAATGAGCAGTTCTTC.